This passage covers 3 T cell receptor beta chains from one sample sequenced in a study of CD8+ T cells in alopecia areata. The authors sorted pooled cutaneous lymph node cells using CD4, CD8alpha, NKG2D, NKG2ACE and other markers. After isolation, RNA underwent reverse transcription to generate cDNA as the sequencing template. The repertoire was sequenced with immunoSEQ multiplex PCR; TCRdb's copy has only in-frame clones and lacks some. Recorded here are 270,000 or so clones, none singletons. Sequencing was carried out using CD4+ T cells sorted from a lymph node. These TCRs come from a C3H/HeJ mouse with alopecia areata. Strain haplotype at MHC: H2-k.

Only a few counts were recorded for this clone. Genes and germline are mouse. Read sequence stops 4 residues before the CDR3 end, and the germline J gene provides the missing end. V and J are TRBV13-3 and TRBJ2-1, with 10 bases matching TRBD2. V was clipped by 5 bases and J by 1 base; unmatched bases: 3. Germline V gene lookup returns CDR1 NNHDY and CDR2 SYVADS. The CDR3 has 15 amino acids. CDR3 region: CASRNWGGNYAEQFF. Partial CDR3 DNA: TGTGCCAGCAGGAACTGGGGGGGGAACTATGCT.

A word on this clone: One base away lies a much larger clone, so this may be a sequencing read error. Gene names denote mouse genes. The read ends 4 residues shy of where the CDR3 ends; the end is completed using the germline J gene. This chain links TRBV19 with TRBJ2-5, with 9 bases that match TRBD1. The germline gives CDR1 FNHDT, CDR2 SITEND (reference sequence). The CDR3 has 13 amino acids. The CDR3 spells CASSGQGQDTQYF. Incomplete CDR3 DNA: TGTGCCAGCAGTGGACAGGGGCAGGAC.

This clone occurred a few times. Mouse names are used for the genes. The read halts 4 residues ahead of the CDR3 end, with the missing end drawn from the germline J gene. The rearrangement joins TRBV1 to TRBJ2-7; 7 bases are a match to TRBD1. This CDR3 contains 13 residues. Losses at the gene ends were 5 bases for V and 3 bases for J; bases not matched to a gene: 4. CDR1 and CDR2 from the germline V gene are NSQYPW and LRSPGD (reference sequence). The CDR3 is CTCSQGQIYEQYF. The CDR3 DNA, read in part, is TGCACCTGCAGTCAGGGACAGATCTAT.